Listed here are 15 T cell receptor beta chains from one sample, sequenced in a study of OX40 agonist ivuxolimab in advanced cancers. The data were produced by immunoSEQ multiplex PCR, yet TCRdb's version contains in-frame clones alone and is incomplete. The data hold tens of thousands of clones, with over 75% observed a single time. The specimen comprised CD4+ or CD8+ T cells sorted from blood, sampled in a trial of the OX40 agonist ivuxolimab. The source of these receptors is an adult with an advanced solid tumor such as melanoma, head and neck, liver or kidney cancer.

The V and J genes are TRBV27 and TRBJ1-6, with D possibly TRBD1 on 6 matching bases. Germline CDR1 MNHEY, CDR2 SMNVEV (reference sequence). With 2 bases removed from V and 8 bases from J, the gap between germline ends came to 10 bases. CDR3 size: 14 residues. The CDR3 reads CASSLIRGDSPLHF. The CDR3 DNA sequence: TGTGCCAGCAGTTTAATCAGGGGTGATTCACCCCTCCACTTT.

The chain combines TRBV6-1 with TRBJ1-5, with D unclear. This CDR3 has 16 amino acids. CDR1 and CDR2 (germline): MNHNS, SASEGT. V was cut by 2 bases and J by 0 bases, with 11 bases left in between. The CDR3 nucleotides are TGTGCCAGCAGTGAATCCACGGCGTATAGCAATCAGCCCCAGCATTTT. Protein: CASSESTAYSNQPQHF.

In its sample, this clone was seen once. The chain carries TRBV5-6 and TRBJ1-2; possibly TRBD1 for D (6 bases). The CDR3 loop spans 14 amino acids. Germline CDR1 is SGHDT and CDR2 is YYEEEE. Trimming left V 6 bases short and J 8 bases short, with 20 bases between. Here the CDR3 DNA reads TGTGCCAGCAATTCCCGGCGGTTGGGGGGCGGCTACACCTTC. Translating it yields CASNSRRLGGGYTF.

This chain connects TRBV5-6 to TRBJ1-3; D remains ambiguous. The length of the CDR3 is 15 residues. The germline V gene encodes CDR1 SGHDT and CDR2 YYEEEE. The V and J ends lost 0 bases and 0 bases respectively, with 7 bases between them. Here the CDR3 DNA reads TGTGCCAGCAGCTTGGGGACGGGCTCTGGAAACACCATATATTTT. Protein sequence: CASSLGTGSGNTIYF.

The gene calls are TRBV7-3 and TRBJ2-2, with D unresolved. V lost 5 bases and J 0 bases, leaving 19 bases between the germline ends. Germline-derived CDR1 and CDR2 are SGHTA and FQGTGA. CDR3 length equals 18 residues. The CDR3 nucleotides are TGTGCCAGCAGCCCCTCCCTGGTGGCAGTAGCGAACACCGGGGAGCTGTTTTTT. Protein sequence: CASSPSLVAVANTGELFF.

V is TRBV6-6 and J is TRBJ1-6; D is uncertain. Looked up from germline, CDR1 is MNHNY and CDR2 is SVGAGI (reference sequence). This CDR3 is built from 13 residues. V was trimmed by 0 bases and J by 16 bases, leaving 13 bases between them. CDR3 DNA sequence: TGTGCCAGCAGTTACTCGAAGGACGCTGGTCTCCACTTT. This sequence encodes CASSYSKDAGLHF.

This chain links TRBV10-3 with TRBJ2-1; D is possibly TRBD1 (10 bases). The germline V gene encodes CDR1 ENHRY and CDR2 SYGVKD. V was cut by 8 bases and J by 1 base, with 24 bases left in between. The CDR3 length is 18 residues. CDR3 in DNA: TGTGCCATCGGGACAGGGGTTTCAGCGGGGGGTTCCTACAATGAGCAGTTCTTC. As protein: CAIGTGVSAGGSYNEQFF.

The V gene is TRBV28, the J gene TRBJ1-4; 7 bases match TRBD1. Per the germline V gene, CDR1 is MDHEN and CDR2 is SYDVKM. The CDR3 contains 14 residues. The V gene end was trimmed by 3 bases and the J gene end by 5 bases; junction bases not matched to a gene: 3. This CDR3 reads CASSLTGLNEKLFF. The CDR3 DNA sequence: TGTGCCAGCAGTTTGACAGGGTTAAATGAAAAACTGTTTTTT.

This clone was recorded a few times. CDR3 bases: TGTGCCAGCAGTTACGACAGGGCCAACTATGGCTACACCTTC. It specifies CASSYDRANYGYTF. This rearrangement joins TRBV6-6 to TRBJ1-2; 7 bases agree with TRBD1. J gave up 2 bases and V 2 bases, and 2 bases lay outside the gene matches. CDR3 length: 14 amino acids. Germline CDR1 reads MNHNY; CDR2 reads SVGAGI (reference sequence).

This chain links TRBV6-1 with TRBJ1-6, with D uncertain. V was shortened by 5 bases and J by 7 bases, with 15 bases between the two germline ends. The CDR3 has 15 residues. The V gene's germline CDR1 is MNHNS and CDR2 SASEGT. CDR3 nucleotides: TGTGCCAGCAGTCCGCAGATTGTGGGAAATTCACCCCTCCACTTT. Its protein is CASSPQIVGNSPLHF.

The J gene is TRBJ1-5, the V gene TRBV4-1, with D perhaps matching TRBD1 (5 bases). The CDR3 is made up of 20 amino acids. V was clipped by 4 bases and J by 6 bases, with 31 bases between them. Germline V CDR1 and CDR2: MGHRA, YSYEKL. CDR3 nucleotides: TGCGCCAGCAGCCGTTCGGGACTCTCCGAAATCTCTACAATAGGTCAGCCCCAGCATTTT. It codes for CASSRSGLSEISTIGQPQHF.

V gene TRBV10-3 combines with J gene TRBJ2-7; a weak D match, TRBD1 (5 bases). V shed 2 bases and J shed 3 bases, with 14 bases lying between them. CDR3 length: 15 amino acids. In germline, CDR1 is ENHRY, CDR2 SYGVKD. The CDR3 sequence: CAISEPGLTLYEQYF. Written as DNA, the CDR3 is TGTGCCATCAGTGAGCCAGGGCTAACACTCTACGAGCAGTACTTC.

This chain connects TRBV5-4 to TRBJ1-5; D not certain. Trimming removed 7 bases from V and 5 bases from J, with 16 bases in between. The CDR3 is 14 residues long. Germline CDR1 SGHNT, CDR2 YYREEE (reference sequence). CDR3 DNA: TGTGCCAGCTCACTTTCGTCTGGATATCAGCCCCAGCATTTT. It yields the protein CASSLSSGYQPQHF.

This clone was found a few times. This rearrangement joins TRBV5-1 to TRBJ2-2; TRBD2 matches 10 bases. CDR1 SGHRS and CDR2 YFSETQ come from the germline V gene. V gave up 4 bases and J gave up 7 bases; unmatched junction bases: 7. This CDR3 is built from 15 residues. The CDR3 is CASSLRTSGDGELFF. The CDR3, as DNA: TGCGCCAGCAGCCTTCGGACTAGCGGTGACGGGGAGCTGTTTTTT.

Notes on this clone: Relative to the germline gene, one junction end is altered; a read error may explain this. This chain links TRBV7-7 with TRBJ2-5; D not resolved. The CDR3 extends over 14 amino acids. Germline V gene sequence: CDR1 SSHAT, CDR2 FNYEAQ (reference sequence). CDR3 nucleotides: TGTGCTAGCAGCCCATTGTGGGGCCAAGAGACCCAGTACTTC. It yields the protein CASSPLWGQETQYF.